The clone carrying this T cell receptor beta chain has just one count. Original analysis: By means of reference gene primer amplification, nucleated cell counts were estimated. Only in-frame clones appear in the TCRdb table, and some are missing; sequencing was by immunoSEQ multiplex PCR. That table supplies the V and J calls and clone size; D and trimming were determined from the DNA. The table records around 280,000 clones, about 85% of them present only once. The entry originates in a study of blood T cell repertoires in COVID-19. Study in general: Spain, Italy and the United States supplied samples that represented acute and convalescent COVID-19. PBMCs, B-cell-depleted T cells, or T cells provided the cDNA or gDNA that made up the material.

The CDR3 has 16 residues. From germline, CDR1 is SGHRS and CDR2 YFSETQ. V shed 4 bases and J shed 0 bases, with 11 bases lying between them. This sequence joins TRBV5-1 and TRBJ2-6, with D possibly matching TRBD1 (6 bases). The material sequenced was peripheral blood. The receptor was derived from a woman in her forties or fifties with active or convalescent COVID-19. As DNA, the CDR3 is TGCGCCAGCAGCGACAGGCCCCCCTCTGGGGCCAACGTCCTGACTTTC. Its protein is CASSDRPPSGANVLTF.